The 10 T cell receptor beta chains given below trace back to one sample, sequenced in a study of cytomegalovirus exposure and HLA in healthy donors. 13 Jbeta primers and 60 Vbeta primers were used for the PCR. Sequencing was performed with immunoSEQ multiplex PCR; in TCRdb, only in-frame clones are kept and a portion is missing. This sample has about 170,000 clones, with around 73% found just once. Sequenced material: PBMCs. All receptors derive from a young woman in good health and CMV-seropositive.

The chain carries TRBV5-3 and TRBJ2-5; D ambiguous. TRBV5-3 is sorted into the ORF group, with uncertain function. CDR3 size: 11 residues. V was pared by 5 bases and J by 5 bases, with 7 bases between. For the CDR3, the DNA is TGTGCCAGAAGTCTCGGGGAGACCCAGTACTTC. Residues: CARSLGETQYF.

This chain uses TRBV30 with TRBJ2-3, with 8 bases matching TRBD1. This CDR3 region has 13 residues. Germline CDR1 and CDR2: GTSNPN and SVGIG (reference sequence). J gave up 4 bases and V 8 bases, and 8 bases lay outside the gene matches. The CDR3 spells CAGRTGHADTQYF. The CDR3 coding sequence is TGTGCCGGAAGGACAGGGCATGCAGATACGCAGTATTTT.

The rearrangement uses TRBV7-2 and TRBJ2-5; TRBD2 matches 7 bases. V lost 0 bases, J lost 4 bases, and 5 bases stayed unmatched. Germline lookup yields CDR1 SGHTA and CDR2 FQGNSA. This CDR3 region has 15 residues. CDR3 bases: TGTGCCAGCAGCTTAGCCCCGGGGGAGGGAGAGACCCAGTACTTC. Translation: CASSLAPGEGETQYF.

This clone was picked up a small number of times. This chain uses TRBV28 with TRBJ2-7, with D perhaps TRBD2 (6 bases). V gave up 7 bases and J gave up 2 bases, with 15 bases separating them. The germline V gene has CDR1 MDHEN and CDR2 SYDVKM. The CDR3 consists of 14 residues. The CDR3 DNA reads TGTGCCAGCACCTTTGAGGGGAGGACCTACGAGCAGTACTTC. Protein product: CASTFEGRTYEQYF. Full variable domain (rest looked up from reference TRBV28 and TRBJ2-7): DVKVTQSSRYLVKRTGEKVFLECVQDMDHENMFWYRQDPGLGLRLIYFSYDVKMKEKGDIPEGYSVSREKKERFSLILESASTNQTSMYLCASTFEGRTYEQYFGPGTRLTVT.

This chain links TRBV5-4 with TRBJ2-5; 9 bases are a match to TRBD2. V shed 3 bases and J 3 bases; nucleotides not matched to a gene: 9. CDR1 is SGHNT and CDR2 is YYREEE in the germline V gene (reference sequence). The CDR3 is made up of 16 amino acids. CDR3 sequence: CASSSLAGGPEETQYF. CDR3 in DNA: TGTGCCAGCAGCTCCCTGGCGGGGGGGCCAGAAGAGACCCAGTACTTC.

The table lists this clone with a few counts. The chain has TRBV18 and TRBJ2-2; D possibly corresponds to TRBD1 (5 bases). Germline-derived CDR1 and CDR2 are KGHSH and LQKENI. This CDR3 spans 15 amino acids. V gave up 0 bases and J gave up 3 bases, with 8 bases separating them. The CDR3 DNA reads as TGTGCCAGCTCACCACCTCAGGGTTACACCGGGGAGCTGTTTTTT. Encoded protein: CASSPPQGYTGELFF.

J is TRBJ2-7 and V is TRBV11-3, with no clear D. The V and J ends lost 3 bases and 7 bases respectively, with 16 bases between them. The CDR3 totals 14 residues. Germline CDR1 reads SGHNT; CDR2 reads YENEEA. The CDR3 DNA sequence: TGTGCCAGCAGCTTGGGTGGGCCAACTCGGGAGCAGTACTTC. Its protein product is CASSLGGPTREQYF.

V and J are TRBV6-5 and TRBJ1-1; 7 nucleotides align to TRBD1. This CDR3 spans 14 amino acids. V trimming: 6 bases; J trimming: 5 bases; junction bases outside the gene matches: 9. Germline CDR1 is MNHEY and CDR2 is SVGAGI. The CDR3 sequence: CASRQTGYGTEAFF. DNA of the CDR3: TGTGCCAGCAGGCAGACAGGGTATGGGACTGAAGCTTTCTTT.

The genes are TRBV7-3 and TRBJ2-1, with TRBD1 matching 10 bases. Germline-derived CDR1 and CDR2 are SGHTA and FQGTGA. The CDR3 totals 15 residues. Losses at the gene ends were 5 bases for V and 9 bases for J; bases not matched to a gene: 10. The CDR3 is CASSRMGQGFGEQFF. The CDR3 bases are TGTGCCAGCAGCCGGATGGGACAGGGGTTTGGTGAGCAGTTCTTC. Full variable domain (missing parts from reference TRBV7-3 and TRBJ2-1): GAGVSQTPSNKVTEKGKYVELRCDPISGHTALYWYRQSLGQGPEFLIYFQGTGAADDSGLPNDRFFAVRPEGSVSTLKIQRTERGDSAVYLCASSRMGQGFGEQFFGPGTRLTVL.

The rearrangement uses TRBV7-2 and TRBJ2-5, with TRBD2 matching over 7 bases. CDR3 length: 13 residues. The J segment lost 4 bases and the V segment lost 5 bases, leaving 4 bases of the junction unmatched. Germline-derived CDR1 and CDR2 are SGHTA and FQGNSA. CDR3 region: CASSPTGGETQYF. CDR3 DNA: TGTGCCAGCAGCCCCACGGGGGGAGAGACCCAGTACTTC.